The 3 T cell receptor beta chains given below trace back to one sample, sequenced in a study of control samples from healthy donors and cancer patients. Some clones are missing from TCRdb's copy, which holds only in-frame ones; the method was immunoSEQ multiplex PCR. The sample includes some 100,000 clones, 75% to 95% of them seen just once. Source material: blood. Source of these receptors: a human donor in good health. The donor label of this sample is uncertain.

This clone appeared a single time. The chain links TRBV19 to TRBJ1-2, with 8 nucleotides matching TRBD1. With V trimmed by 6 bases and J by 4 bases, 4 bases remained unmatched. Germline-derived CDR1 and CDR2 are LNHDA and SQIVND (reference sequence). The CDR3 is 13 amino acids. Here the CDR3 reads CASRRDRSYGYTF. DNA for the CDR3: TGTGCCAGTAGGAGGGACAGGAGCTATGGCTACACCTTC.

This chain connects TRBV1 to TRBJ2-3; the D call TRBD2 from the table was never checked on the DNA. TRBV1 is assigned pseudogene status. The CDR3 covers 18 residues. The CDR3 spells CTSSQGYGAGAVTDTQYF. The CDR3, as DNA: TGCACCAGCAGCCAAGGGTACGGTGCGGGGGCCGTCACAGATACGCAGTATTTT.

This clone came up many times. This chain uses TRBV19 with TRBJ1-1, with D possibly matching TRBD1 (5 bases). The CDR3 loop spans 15 amino acids. Germline V gene lookup returns CDR1 LNHDA and CDR2 SQIVND (reference sequence). Trimming pared 10 bases from V and 3 bases from J, leaving 21 bases between. The CDR3 protein is CATKGVGSADTEAFF. Here the CDR3 DNA reads TGTGCCACCAAAGGGGTAGGGAGCGCTGACACTGAAGCTTTCTTT.